These 11 T cell receptor beta chains came from one sample sequenced in a study of neoadjuvant anti-PD-1 for oral cavity cancer. This table comes from immunoSEQ multiplex PCR, and its TCRdb copy is limited to in-frame clones, with some not included. The sample shows tens of thousands of clones, roughly nine tenths of them seen only once. Time point given: after neoadjuvant nivolumab, at surgical resection. Sample: PBMCs, taken after nivolumab (anti-PD-1) treatment. Source of these receptors: a person aged 35-79 years with oral cavity squamous cell carcinoma.

This rearrangement joins TRBV27 to TRBJ2-1, with TRBD2 matching over 8 bases. After removal of 2 bases from V and 4 bases from J, the junction contained 4 bases not matched to a gene. Germline V gives CDR1 MNHEY, CDR2 SMNVEV (reference sequence). The CDR3 is 15 residues long. The DNA for the CDR3 is TGTGCCAGCAGTTTAGTAGCGGGGACGTACAATGAGCAGTTCTTC. Protein: CASSLVAGTYNEQFF.

The chain carries TRBV2 and TRBJ2-2, with D possibly being TRBD2 (6 bases). This CDR3 contains 12 residues. The germline V gene has CDR1 SNHLY and CDR2 FYNNEI. Trimming cost V 7 bases and J 6 bases, with 9 bases left between them. In DNA form, the CDR3 reads TGTGCCAGCACCCGGGAGTCCGGGGAGCTGTTTTTT. It specifies CASTRESGELFF.

The chain links TRBV6-5 to TRBJ2-1; 9 nucleotides match TRBD2. CDR3 length: 13 residues. Unmatched junction bases numbered 6, after V lost 6 bases and J lost 9 bases. The V gene's germline CDR1 is MNHEY and CDR2 SVGAGI. The CDR3 protein is CASSPGLAPEQFF. The CDR3 nucleotides read TGTGCCAGCAGCCCGGGACTAGCTCCTGAGCAGTTCTTC.

The V gene is TRBV5-4, the J gene TRBJ2-5; D is uncertain. V was cut by 1 base and J by 3 bases, with 16 bases left in between. There are 16 residues in the CDR3. Germline-derived CDR1 and CDR2 are SGHNT and YYREEE (reference sequence). The CDR3 region is CASSLSDEAAEETQYF. The CDR3 bases are TGTGCCAGCAGCTTGAGTGATGAGGCGGCCGAAGAGACCCAGTACTTC.

The chain uses TRBV9 and TRBJ2-7; D is ambiguous. Germline CDR1 is SGDLS and CDR2 is YYNGEE. This CDR3 is built from 13 residues. V shed 2 bases and J shed 3 bases, with 9 bases lying between them. Written as DNA, the CDR3 is TGTGCCAGCAGCGTTGAGGACGGCTACGAGCAGTACTTC. It is translated as CASSVEDGYEQYF.

The chain recombines TRBV4-1 with TRBJ2-1; the D is unclear. Germline assignment: CDR1 MGHRA and CDR2 YSYEKL. The ends were cut back, 0 bases at V and 7 bases at J, with 13 bases in the middle. The CDR3 is 15 amino acids. CDR3 amino acids: CASSQDRIARNEQFF. For the CDR3, the DNA is TGCGCCAGCAGCCAAGATCGCATAGCAAGGAATGAGCAGTTCTTC.

The chain has TRBV11-2 and TRBJ2-5; 7 positions match TRBD1. The CDR3 is 15 residues long. With V trimmed by 4 bases and J by 5 bases, 10 bases remained unmatched. The germline CDR1 and CDR2 sequences are SGHAT and FQNNGV. The CDR3 DNA reads as TGTGCCAGCAGCTCCGCGGCAGGGGGTGTCGAGACCCAGTACTTC. Protein product: CASSSAAGGVETQYF.

The gene calls are TRBV5-1 and TRBJ2-3; the D is unclear. V lost 2 bases and J lost 1, with 11 bases in between. This CDR3 is 15 amino acids long. Per germline, CDR1 SGHRS and CDR2 YFSETQ. CDR3 protein: CASSFRAPGTDTQYF. In DNA form, the CDR3 reads TGCGCCAGCAGCTTCCGGGCACCTGGCACAGATACGCAGTATTTT.

The rearrangement links TRBV30 to TRBJ2-1, with 9 bases identical to TRBD2. The V segment lost 8 bases and the J segment 2 bases; nucleotides outside the gene matches: 7. The CDR3 has 14 amino acids. Germline loops: CDR1 GTSNPN, CDR2 SVGIG (reference sequence). DNA for the CDR3: TGTGCCGGAAGACGCGGGGGGGCCTACAATGAGCAGTTCTTC. Translation gives CAGRRGGAYNEQFF.

The V call is TRBV7-9, the J call TRBJ2-2; possibly TRBD1 for D (5 bases). Trimming pared 5 bases from V and 1 base from J, leaving 11 bases between. Germline V gene lookup returns CDR1 SEHNR and CDR2 FQNEAQ (reference sequence). CDR3 size: 15 residues. This CDR3 is CASSIGHENTGELFF. CDR3 nucleotide sequence: TGTGCCAGCAGCATCGGACACGAGAACACCGGGGAGCTGTTTTTT.

For this clone: At one end the junction does not follow the germline gene, possibly because of a read error. The genes are TRBV28 and TRBJ1-1; the D gene is possibly TRBD1 (6 bases). Germline V gene data show CDR1 as MDHEN and CDR2 as SYDVKM. CDR3 length: 15 amino acids. The CDR3 sequence is CALGGRWSPNAEAFF. In nucleotides, the CDR3 is TGTGCCTTGGGGGGGCGCTGGTCCCCGAACGCTGAAGCTTTCTTT.